This record looks at one T cell receptor beta chain sequence and its context. Its antigen is currently not known. The record has no base qualities; no much larger clone is one base away. Trimmed from V: 6 bases; trimmed from J: 1 base; junction bases lacking a gene match: 7. The CDR3 spans 15 residues, from the cysteine through the phenylalanine. The entry retains the CDR3 DNA only, 45 bases that are in frame from base 1. Via the germline V gene, CDR1 is SGHNT and CDR2 YENEEA. The sample is drawn from a study of cytomegalovirus exposure and HLA in healthy donors (TCRdb year 2017). Broadly, across the study: An earlier analysis of 587 of the donors reported 276 Gb of sequence data and about 120 million unique TCR beta sequences obtained from roughly 170 million T cells. Every discovery cohort repertoire had been produced on one sequencing platform. Donor age, sex, ethnicity and CMV serostatus were compiled together with the repertoire data. Class I and class II HLA loci were covered by the typing at four-digit resolution. Genome-wide SNP genotypes for about 60% of the roughly 700 donors were used in a later genetic analysis, which treated that subset as a discovery cohort. High-throughput TCR immunosequencing, statistical association of individual TCRs with disease status, and machine learning were combined to predict cytomegalovirus infection status. To decide whether each TCR beta V gene segment behaved as functional or pseudogenic, an earlier analysis of 587 of the donors relied on high-throughput TCR beta sequencing. The study aimed to test whether cataloging public T cell receptors could reveal signatures of past pathogen exposure. On average, 235,054 unique TCR beta nucleotide sequences were sequenced per donor among 398 genotyped donors of the cohort, with roughly 19% of those sequences being non-productive. Approximately 300 gigabases of sequencing data and approximately 91 million unique TCR sequences made up an early release that covered nearly 650 HLA-typed donors. Of the approximately 400 genotyped donors, 81% were placed in the genetic ancestry cluster associated with self-reported Caucasian donors. Five DR-DQ haplotypes were handled as single units for association and clustering because linkage in the cohort was strong. In addition to the first cohort of 650 to 750 subjects, a separate validation cohort of about 120 different subjects was used. Rather than using new phenotypic data, the later analysis identified candidate immune exposures from TCR beta sequences and from how often those sequences occurred across donors. The number of donors typed differed by locus, with about 629-640 for A, B, C, DRB1 and DQB1, roughly 520 for DQA1, nearly 610 for DPA1, and about 450 for DPB1. In a later analysis, previously published TCR beta repertoires from some 640 donors were re-analyzed and high-resolution HLA genotyping was added so that TCR occurrence patterns could be studied. The T cell repertoires of some 670 subjects were profiled by immunosequencing and related to cytomegalovirus serostatus. Paper-wide results and their limitations: Immune exposure information for the cohort was limited to CMV serostatus. Approximately 18 rarely observed V segments, including chromosome 9 orphons, were excluded from the earlier analysis of about 500 of the donors because counts were too low. This cohort had only TCR beta chains sequenced, and the lack of alpha or paired-chain data limited which features could be detected. In a later analysis, the rate of TCR association differed among HLA loci, with DRB1 alleles having the most associated TCRs and HLA-C alleles having the fewest. A later analysis found that HLA-associated TCR beta chains were more clonally expanded and had lower generation probabilities than equally common non-associated chains. In vitro tests confirmed that a few of the cytomegalovirus-associated TCR beta chains recognize cytomegalovirus antigens. The authors suggested that the approach could potentially be extended to other disease states and immunological phenotypes. At a false discovery rate of 0.05, a later analysis linked about 17,000 TCR beta sequences to specific HLA alleles. A later analysis reported that several top co-occurrence clusters appeared linked to parvovirus B19, influenza, CMV and Epstein-Barr virus. When HLA alleles, especially DR and DQ, strongly co-occurred, TCR associations were difficult to assign to individual alleles. A group of highly shared sequence variants was considered likely to be a technical artifact of the sequencing pipeline. A later genetic analysis associated a missense DCLRE1C variant with V-gene and J-gene trimming of TCR beta chains, and an independent cohort replicated the association. The study gave a list of 150 to 200 TCR beta chains associated with cytomegalovirus. Cytomegalovirus status was reported to be diagnosed by the classifier with high specificity and sensitivity in both the original and validation cohorts. While some public TCRs were present in many individuals, most TCR sequences turned up only very rarely across donors. According to a later analysis, most CMV-associated TCR beta chains appeared to be HLA-restricted, and the HLA associations seemed to be driven largely by CMV exposure. Linkage disequilibrium might explain the correlated functional status among segregating V segments, but an unknown experimental factor could not be ruled out. Some IMGT-functional V segments, including TRBV6-2 and TRBV6-3, could not be told apart with the 87-base-pair reads, so those segments were excluded. A further reported finding was that TCR beta sequences accurately predicted the HLA-A and HLA-B alleles for most subjects in the first cohort. Roughly uniform sequencing depth across donors was assumed in presence/absence analyses, although this assumption may not hold. Because HLA typing was missing for some donors at each locus, association tests included only the typed subset. Compared with the approximately 720-donor mean, donors in an Asian-associated ancestry cluster had fewer N-insertions in productive TCRs, according to a later genetic analysis. An earlier analysis of some 560 of the donors showed that most TCR beta V segments appeared in productive rearrangements either about 87% or about 30% of the time, which broadly matched IMGT annotations.

The cohort comprised 670 or so healthy bone marrow donors. All cohort members were sampled while nominally healthy, although unrecorded immune exposures were likely present. The donor was CMV seropositive and belonged to the group of 250 to 350 seropositive cohort members. Each donor provided a peripheral blood sample, and peripheral blood mononuclear cells were used for TCR beta sequencing. Genomic DNA was extracted from the blood cell samples with the Qiagen DNeasy Blood Extraction Kit. Library preparation was by the immunoSEQ multiplex PCR assay. A mixture of 60 forward primers for TCR Vbeta segments and 13 reverse primers for TCR Jbeta segments was used in the multiplex PCR. The CDR3 region of rearranged TCR beta genes was amplified from genomic DNA by a multiplex PCR assay. On the Illumina HiSeq System, the amplified TCR beta libraries were sequenced as 87-base-pair reads. The study's processing was this. Across the 640 or so repertoires, a later analysis counted approximately 75 million unique TCR beta chains, some 11 million of which were shared by at least two donors. Raw reads were error-corrected and collapsed into unique sequences with a nearest-neighbor algorithm that merged closely related sequences to remove PCR and sequencing errors. CDR3 sequences were aligned to IMGT reference sequences to assign V, D and J gene segments. For a sequence to be retained, at least a six-nucleotide match to both a V gene segment and a J gene segment was required. A rearrangement counted as productive if the CDR3 had no stop codons and remained in frame with V and J, and every other rearrangement counted as non-productive. CDR3 was defined according to IMGT convention as the region running from the second conserved V-encoded cysteine to the conserved J-encoded phenylalanine. Sequences without an unambiguous match to a single V gene segment were excluded from the earlier analysis of about 640 of the donors. An earlier analysis of 550 to 650 of the donors classified V segments as functional when productive rearrangements were above 56.7% and as segregating when the standard deviation between donors was above 5%. A statistical classification framework was developed to diagnose cytomegalovirus status using the catalog of TCR beta chain sequences. In a later analysis, V and J genes were assigned by comparing TCR nucleotide sequences against IMGT/GENE-DB human TR gene sequences. The TCRdist pipeline was used in a later analysis to assign CDR3 sequences and most-parsimonious VDJ recombination scenarios. In a later analysis, each TCR beta chain was defined by its CDR3 amino acid sequence together with its V-gene family, and reads without a unique V-gene family were excluded. A later analysis removed 500 to 600 highly shared, low-generation-probability nucleotide sequences to deal with suspected cross-contamination and a sequencing artifact. For each public chain, a later analysis derived a clonal expansion index from normalized ranks of inferred template counts within each repertoire. A later analysis computed generation probabilities with a VDJ recombination model fitted to out-of-frame rearrangements, and checked the results against IGoR. In a later analysis, TCR-TCR, TCR-HLA and TCR-CMV co-occurrence was scored with hypergeometric tests, and a repertoire-size bias correction was applied to TCR pairs. False discovery rates were estimated in a later analysis by permuting HLA or CMV assignments 20 times. In a later analysis, co-occurring TCRs were grouped using DBSCAN, with TCRdist sequence similarity added in when clustering inside HLA-allele-positive subsets. For co-occurrence clustering, repertoires with fewer than 30,000 or more than 120,000 public chains were excluded, along with a handful of repertoires with anomalous nucleotide sharing. TCRdb's version of the immuneACCESS table is confined to in-frame rearrangements and falls short of the full clone set. An unresolved V gene accounts for under half of the shortfall where checked; the remainder is of unknown origin. V and J calls and clone size come straight from that table; D and trimming were deduced from the DNA. This sample is represented by roughly 180,000 clones; 79% of them were singletons. Together, the top ten hold over 1.5% of the sample.

Sequences were obtained from PBMCs. The chain links TRBV11-3 with TRBJ2-7, with 9 bases matching TRBD2. This TCR was sampled from a girl aged 5 to 17 in good health and CMV-seropositive. CDR3 sequence: CASRPTLAGSYEQYF. The base sequence is TGTGCCAGCAGACCCACACTAGCGGGTTCCTACGAGCAGTACTTC.